This TCR beta chain was sequenced during a study of blood T cell repertoires in COVID-19. The assay was immunoSEQ multiplex PCR, and TCRdb's table has in-frame clones only and misses some. The sample includes fewer than 350,000 clones, around 85% of them seen just once. The CDR3 totals 15 residues. J was trimmed by 2 bases and V by 4 bases; bases with no gene match: 7. Germline V gene data show CDR1 as SGHDT and CDR2 as YYEEEE. The sequenced material came from PBMCs or T cells enriched from blood (not recorded which). The gene calls are TRBV5-6 and TRBJ2-7, with 9 bases fitting TRBD1. This clonotype was sampled from a man in his thirties or forties who had recovered from COVID-19. The CDR3, as DNA: TGTGCCAGCAGCAAGGTTGGACAGGGGACCTACGAGCAGTACTTC. It translates to CASSKVGQGTYEQYF.